The 25 T cell receptor beta chains given below trace back to one sample, sequenced in a study of T cells after somatic rescue of genetic block. Repertoires were generated with immunoSEQ multiplex PCR, while TCRdb's copy carries only in-frame clones and drops some. The sample has about 110,000 clones; 85% to 95% are singletons. The sequencing sample was made of peripheral blood mononuclear cells (PBMCs). Receptors were obtained from a woman under 30.

This clone was counted only a few times. The V gene is TRBV2, the J gene TRBJ1-3; weak D call: TRBD1 (6 bases). V lost 4 bases and J 0 bases, leaving 10 bases between the germline ends. The CDR3 loop spans 15 amino acids. Germline CDR1 reads SNHLY; CDR2 reads FYNNEI. CDR3 coding DNA: TGTGCCAGCAGTGCTACAGGGAACTCTGGAAACACCATATATTTT. This translates into CASSATGNSGNTIYF.

The genes are TRBV18 and TRBJ2-1; D might be TRBD2 (6 bases). The V gene lost 3 bases and the J gene lost 1 base, with 10 bases spanning the gap. CDR1 and CDR2 (germline): KGHSH, LQKENI. The CDR3 has 15 amino acids. This CDR3 reads CASSPTGGSYNEQFF. The CDR3 nucleotides are TGTGCCAGCTCACCTACTGGGGGGTCCTACAATGAGCAGTTCTTC.

The V call is TRBV6-1, the J call TRBJ1-2; D call uncertain. V was cut by 2 bases and J by 5 bases, with 15 bases left in between. This CDR3 is 15 amino acids long. CDR1 MNHNS and CDR2 SASEGT come from the germline V gene. The CDR3 loop is CASSERDGGGYGYTF. The CDR3 DNA is TGTGCCAGCAGTGAAAGGGATGGAGGAGGGTATGGCTACACCTTC.

This chain uses TRBV7-9 with TRBJ1-3; 7 bases agree with TRBD1. This CDR3 is built from 16 residues. The germline gives CDR1 SEHNR, CDR2 FQNEAQ (reference sequence). After removal of 1 base from V and 0 bases from J, the junction contained 3 bases not matched to a gene. CDR3 residues: CASSLGTGSSGNTIYF. The CDR3 DNA is TGTGCCAGCAGCTTAGGGACAGGCAGCTCTGGAAACACCATATATTTT.

The chain carries TRBV14 and TRBJ1-1; the D is unclear. Germline V gene lookup returns CDR1 SGHDN and CDR2 FVKESK. V lost 1 base to trimming and J lost 12 bases, with 9 bases between them. CDR3 length equals 11 residues. The CDR3 loop is CASSQGYVPFF. CDR3 nucleotides: TGTGCCAGCAGCCAAGGGTATGTGCCTTTCTTT.

J is TRBJ2-2 and V is TRBV7-4, with 12 bases identical to TRBD2. Germline assignment: CDR1 SGHVT and CDR2 SQSDAQ. With V trimmed by 1 base and J by 3 bases, 9 bases remained unmatched. The CDR3 consists of 19 residues. Here the CDR3 DNA reads TGTGCCAGCAGCTTAGGGCGACTAGCGGGGGAGTGGTACACCGGGGAGCTGTTTTTT. It is translated as CASSLGRLAGEWYTGELFF.

The CDR3: CASSPLLAGVRNIQYF. The CDR3 DNA follows: TGTGCCAGCAGCCCGTTACTAGCGGGGGTGAGGAACATTCAGTACTTC. This chain joins TRBV7-2 and TRBJ2-4, with 11 bases lining up with TRBD2. Germline-derived CDR1 and CDR2 are SGHTA and FQGNSA. The CDR3 consists of 16 residues. The V and J ends lost 5 bases and 7 bases, in that order; junction bases with no gene match: 10.

This chain connects TRBV7-6 to TRBJ2-6; a possible D gene is TRBD1 (6 bases). Trimming removed 1 base from V and 9 bases from J, with 10 bases in between. The CDR3 extends over 14 amino acids. Germline V gene data show CDR1 as SGHVS and CDR2 as FNYEAQ. The CDR3 loop reads CASSLGGGVNVLTF. The CDR3 nucleotides are TGTGCCAGCAGCTTAGGAGGGGGAGTCAACGTCCTGACTTTC.

The chain couples TRBV29-1 to TRBJ2-3; no clear D gene. Trimming took 4 bases from V and 4 from J, leaving 6 bases between them. Germline V gene sequence: CDR1 SQVTM, CDR2 ANQGSEA. This CDR3 region has 11 residues. DNA of the CDR3: TGCAGCGTTGTTTACCCAGATACGCAGTATTTT. Encoded protein: CSVVYPDTQYF.

V is TRBV27 and J is TRBJ2-3, with D maybe TRBD2 (7 bases). Germline lookup yields CDR1 MNHEY and CDR2 SMNVEV (reference sequence). The CDR3 totals 14 residues. V was clipped by 4 bases and J by 4 bases, with 12 bases between them. The CDR3 loop is CASSSPGGPDTQYF. In DNA form, the CDR3 reads TGTGCCAGCAGTTCCCCCGGGGGGCCAGATACGCAGTATTTT.

This chain uses TRBV5-1 with TRBJ2-3, with 10 bases fitting TRBD2. The CDR3 runs 16 residues. V dropped 1 base and J dropped 4; count of bases not matched to a gene: 6. The germline gives CDR1 SGHRS, CDR2 YFSETQ. This CDR3 is CASSLTSGAAADTQYF. CDR3 sequence (DNA): TGCGCCAGCAGCTTGACTAGCGGGGCCGCGGCAGATACGCAGTATTTT.

This clone was found once. The rearrangement uses TRBV4-2 and TRBJ1-5, with D unclear. V lost 2 bases and J 7 bases, leaving 18 bases between the germline ends. The CDR3 runs 16 residues. Germline V gene data show CDR1 as LGHNA and CDR2 as YNFKEQ. The CDR3 sequence is CASSQLGSFKPQPQHF. The CDR3 nucleotides read TGTGCCAGCAGCCAATTAGGATCCTTTAAACCCCAGCCCCAGCATTTT.

The chain carries TRBV30 and TRBJ1-4, with no clear D. The CDR3 contains 11 residues. Trimming shortened V by 2 bases and J by 8 bases, and 6 bases separated the two germline ends. CDR1 GTSNPN and CDR2 SVGIG come from the germline V gene (reference sequence). CDR3: CAWSLGEKLFF. CDR3 sequence (DNA): TGTGCCTGGAGTTTGGGGGAAAAACTGTTTTTT.

The chain employs TRBV6-5 and TRBJ1-2, with a tentative D call TRBD1 (5 bases). CDR3 length equals 16 residues. Trimming left V 0 bases short and J 5 bases short, with 16 bases between. CDR1 is MNHEY, CDR2 SVGAGI, per germline. This CDR3 is CASSYSFPGEGYGYTF. The CDR3 DNA reads as TGTGCCAGCAGTTACTCGTTCCCGGGGGAGGGTTATGGCTACACCTTC.

The chain links TRBV18 to TRBJ1-2; no clear D gene. CDR1 and CDR2 from the germline V gene are KGHSH and LQKENI. The CDR3 extends over 15 amino acids. V gave up 3 bases and J gave up 5 bases, with 16 bases separating them. This CDR3 reads CASSPGGPAGYGYTF. DNA of the CDR3: TGTGCCAGCTCACCCGGCGGCCCGGCGGGGTATGGCTACACCTTC.

The J gene is TRBJ1-2, the V gene TRBV7-2, with D possibly TRBD1 on 6 matching bases. V lost 1 base, J lost 4 bases, and 13 bases lay in between. The CDR3 contains 15 residues. Germline CDR1 is SGHTA and CDR2 is FQGNSA. The DNA for the CDR3 is TGTGCCAGCAGCTTAGATGGGGGGCCTGGCTATGGCTACACCTTC. Its protein is CASSLDGGPGYGYTF.

The CDR3 loop is CASSLTGQAQHF. As DNA, the CDR3 is TGTGCCAGCAGCTTAACCGGACAGGCCCAGCATTTT. V and J are TRBV5-6 and TRBJ1-5, with 7 bases that match TRBD1. Germline trimming cut 2 bases from V and 11 bases from J; bases unmatched to any gene: 4. Germline V CDR1 and CDR2: SGHDT, YYEEEE. The CDR3 consists of 12 residues. Variable domain in full (rest from reference TRBV5-6 and TRBJ1-5): DAGVTQSPTHLIKTRGQQVTLRCSPKSGHDTVSWYQQALGQGPQFIFQYYEEEERQRGNFPDRFSGHQFPNYSSELNVNALLLGDSALYLCASSLTGQAQHFGDGTRLSIL.

This chain joins TRBV4-3 and TRBJ1-3; D might be TRBD1 (5 bases). Trimming left V 0 bases short and J 4 bases short, with 16 bases between. Germline V gene lookup returns CDR1 LGHNA and CDR2 YSLEER. The CDR3 loop spans 17 amino acids. The CDR3 sequence is CASSQDHVPSGGNTIYF. In nucleotides, the CDR3 is TGCGCCAGCAGCCAAGATCATGTGCCATCAGGGGGAAACACCATATATTTT.

This rearrangement joins TRBV5-4 to TRBJ2-3, with 7 bases fitting TRBD2. The CDR3 spans 16 residues. Germline loops: CDR1 SGHNT, CDR2 YYREEE (reference sequence). Trimming cost V 0 bases and J 0 bases; bases outside gene matches: 4. The CDR3 region has the DNA TGTGCCAGCAGCTTGGGTCGGGGGGAGAGCACAGATACGCAGTATTTT. As protein: CASSLGRGESTDTQYF.

The rearrangement links TRBV6-4 to TRBJ2-3, with a weak D call TRBD1 (5 bases). Germline CDR1 and CDR2: MRHNA and SNTAGT. Trimming removed 5 bases at V and 2 bases at J, with 8 bases between. The CDR3 has 13 amino acids. For the CDR3, the DNA is TGTGCCAGCAGTACAGGCCCCACAGATACGCAGTATTTT. Amino acid sequence: CASSTGPTDTQYF.

The V call is TRBV13, the J call TRBJ2-1; the match to TRBD1 covers 9 bases. The V and J ends lost 3 bases and 5 bases, in that order; junction bases with no gene match: 2. This CDR3 contains 14 residues. Germline values: CDR1 PRHDT, CDR2 FYEKMQ (reference sequence). The CDR3 nucleotides read TGTGCCAGCAGCTTCCGGGACAGGGACAATGAGCAGTTCTTC. It specifies CASSFRDRDNEQFF.

The chain links TRBV10-1 to TRBJ2-2; D possibly corresponds to TRBD1 (6 bases). CDR3 length: 16 amino acids. The V gene's germline CDR1 is WNHNN and CDR2 SYGVQD (reference sequence). The germline V and J ends were trimmed by 0 bases and 7 bases, with 15 bases remaining between them. Here the CDR3 DNA reads TGCGCCAGCAGTGAGTCGCCCCAGGGGTGGGGCGGGGAGCTGTTTTTT. It translates to CASSESPQGWGGELFF.

The V and J genes are TRBV18 and TRBJ1-2, with unresolved D. Germline V gives CDR1 KGHSH, CDR2 LQKENI. Deletions cut 2 bases from V and 3 bases from J, with 7 bases between. The CDR3 contains 13 residues. The CDR3 DNA reads TGTGCCAGCTCACCAGAACAGTACTATGGCTACACCTTC. It translates to CASSPEQYYGYTF.

This chain connects TRBV2 to TRBJ2-2, with 9 bases fitting TRBD1. Per germline, CDR1 SNHLY and CDR2 FYNNEI. The CDR3 is 16 residues long. The V segment lost 5 bases and the J segment 7 bases; nucleotides outside the gene matches: 11. The CDR3 loop reads CASSLRPGQGGGELFF. The CDR3 DNA is TGTGCCAGCAGTCTGAGACCGGGACAGGGTGGCGGGGAGCTGTTTTTT. Full variable domain (rest looked up from reference TRBV2 and TRBJ2-2): EPEVTQTPSHQVTQMGQEVILRCVPISNHLYFYWYRQILGQKVEFLVSFYNNEISEKSEIFDDQFSVERPDGSNFTLKIRSTKLEDSAMYFCASSLRPGQGGGELFFGEGSRLTVL.

V gene TRBV7-2 combines with J gene TRBJ2-5; 10 nucleotides match TRBD2. Germline CDR1 and CDR2: SGHTA and FQGNSA. This CDR3 contains 18 residues. The V segment lost 4 bases and the J segment 0 bases; nucleotides outside the gene matches: 11. The CDR3 sequence is CASSSPSGGGEYQETQYF. The CDR3, as DNA: TGTGCCAGCAGCTCCCCTAGCGGGGGAGGAGAGTACCAAGAGACCCAGTACTTC.